This T cell receptor beta chain was sequenced for a study of regulatory T cells in long-lasting Graves disease. On the study more broadly: Treatment with antithyroid drugs for over 5 years, together with positive TSH receptor antibodies, meant persistent Graves' disease.

Study results and caveats: With persistent disease, TRBV28, TRBJ1-2 and TRBJ2-5 were the favored segments.

With iRepertoire HTBI primers and Arm-PCR of CDR3 regions, TCR beta libraries were built. Each CDR3 protein gets one entry after TCRdb re-called the multiplex PCR reads with MiXCR. This repertoire shows 700,000 or so distinct CDR3 sequences, about 30% found once; its top ten account for around 42%. Concerning this clonotype itself: What it recognizes is unknown.

Time point specified: persistent/refractory GD, antithyroid drugs over 5 years with positive TRAb. With RNA extracted from PBMCs as input, the TCR library was made. Graves' disease diagnoses used American Thyroid Association guidelines. The authors drew patients from an endocrinology department in Xi'an, China. The V and J ends lost 6 bases and 0 bases respectively, with 15 bases between them. Germline loops: CDR1 MNHNS, CDR2 SASEGT. This CDR3 spans 16 amino acids. This TCR derives from a female donor with Graves disease. The input for sequencing was peripheral blood mononuclear cells (PBMCs), taken when the disease was refractory, from a patient treated with antithyroid drugs. This rearrangement joins TRBV6-1 to TRBJ1-5; a weak D match, TRBD1 (5 bases). Here the CDR3 reads CASRPVRQPSNQPQHF. The CDR3, as DNA: TGTGCCAGCAGACCCGTTCGACAGCCTAGCAATCAGCCCCAGCATTTT.